The present T cell receptor beta chain was sequenced within a study of cytomegalovirus exposure and HLA in healthy donors. A remark on this clone: Its antigen is still unknown.

Germline V gene lookup returns CDR1 SGDLS and CDR2 YYNGEE. Trimming cost V 3 bases and J 7 bases; bases outside gene matches: 9. The CDR3 consists of 15 residues. It was with 60 Vbeta and 13 Jbeta primers that the PCR ran. The table came from immunoSEQ multiplex PCR; TCRdb's copy has only in-frame clones and leaves some out. The data contain 45,000 to 65,000 clones, 82% of them seen just once; the ten biggest clones take up approximately 3%. Whole-study findings and limits: The classifier reportedly diagnosed cytomegalovirus status with high sensitivity and specificity. In an earlier analysis, most TCR beta V segments were productive about 90% or about 30% of the time.

Nominally healthy donors provided the samples, though records likely missed some immune exposures. Sequenced sample: PBMCs. This receptor was obtained from a woman aged 18-29 years in good health and CMV-seronegative. This rearrangement joins TRBV9 to TRBJ2-1; 8 nucleotides line up with TRBD2. CDR3 region: CASSASGRWGNEQFF. The DNA of the CDR3 is TGTGCCAGCAGCGCAAGCGGGAGATGGGGTAATGAGCAGTTCTTC. The entire variable domain, with the rest obtained from reference TRBV9 and TRBJ2-1, is as follows: DSGVTQTPKHLITATGQRVTLRCSPRSGDLSVYWYQQSLDQGLQFLIQYYNGEERAKGNILERFSAQQFPDLHSELNLSSLELGDSALYFCASSASGRWGNEQFFGPGTRLTVL.